In this sample, the clone carrying this TCR beta chain turned up many times. Its antigen is not identified. This specimen belongs to a study of Graves' ophthalmopathy and Graves' hyperthyroidism. Study summary: Peripheral blood sampling preceded any treatment and occurred at initial diagnosis. General study results and limits: Blood also held most thyroid clonotypes expanded above 0.001 frequency. A roughly 76% specificity and around 86% sensitivity were achieved by a 13-signature model that separated ophthalmopathy from stable hyperthyroidism.

PBMCs came from approximately 9.6 ml of fresh peripheral blood. Amplification from RNA transcripts yielded the TCR beta CDR3 regions. RT-PCR was first run with HTBI primers, then multiplex PCR in a second round. MiXCR, run by TCRdb on the multiplex PCR reads, gives a single entry per CDR3 protein. The sample consists of about 400,000 distinct CDR3 sequences, roughly 21% of them appearing once. From germline, CDR1 is DFQATT and CDR2 SNEGSKA (reference sequence). The length of the CDR3 is 13 residues. V lost 5 bases and J lost 1, with 11 bases in between. The TCR was taken from a woman between 18 and 29 years old with stable Graves' hyperthyroidism. The chain links TRBV20-1 to TRBJ1-1; D ambiguous. The sequencing sample was made of peripheral blood. The CDR3 DNA sequence: TGCAGTGCTTCGAGACGGGAGAACACTGAAGCTTTCTTT. This gives the protein CSASRRENTEAFF.